Following are 22 T cell receptor beta chains from one sample sequenced in a study of response to subunit inactivated influenza vaccine. TCRdb ran MiXCR on the RT-PCR reads and lists one entry per CDR3 protein. The sample contains 490,000 or so distinct CDR3 sequences, under 9% of which appear only once. The starting material was PBMCs from blood, obtained 23 to 25 months after vaccination. The receptors shown here come from a man aged 45 to 75 who received an inactivated influenza vaccine.

J is TRBJ1-2 and V is TRBV24-1; weak D call: TRBD1 (5 bases). V was clipped by 5 bases and J by 5 bases, with 14 bases between them. CDR3 length: 14 amino acids. Germline-derived CDR1 and CDR2 are KGHDR and SFDVKD. CDR3 protein: CATSAAGRRYGYTF. The CDR3 DNA sequence: TGTGCCACCAGTGCTGCAGGGCGGAGGTATGGCTACACCTTC.

The rearrangement links TRBV27 to TRBJ1-5; unclear D gene. CDR3 length equals 13 residues. V lost 4 bases, J lost 8 bases, and 12 bases lay in between. CDR1 MNHEY and CDR2 SMNVEV come from the germline V gene (reference sequence). This CDR3 reads CASSYLPREPQHF. In DNA form, the CDR3 reads TGTGCCAGCAGTTATCTCCCCCGGGAGCCCCAGCATTTT.

V is TRBV20-1 and J is TRBJ2-2; D remains ambiguous. This CDR3 region has 13 residues. CDR1 is DFQATT, CDR2 SNEGSKA, per germline (reference sequence). Deletions cut 3 bases from V and 6 bases from J, with 11 bases between. The CDR3 sequence is CSASLRKSGELFF. CDR3 sequence (DNA): TGCAGTGCTAGCCTACGGAAGTCCGGGGAGCTGTTTTTT.

This clonotype was observed many times. V gene TRBV4-3 combines with J gene TRBJ1-5; D is uncertain. This CDR3 spans 13 amino acids. The germline V gene has CDR1 LGHNA and CDR2 YSLEER. V shed 0 bases and J shed 5 bases, with 5 bases lying between them. The CDR3 DNA is TGCGCCAGCAGCCAAGAGATATATCAGCCCCAGCATTTT. It yields the protein CASSQEIYQPQHF.

V is TRBV4-1 and J is TRBJ1-2; TRBD1 matches at 7 bases. Germline V lookup: CDR1 MGHRA, CDR2 YSYEKL. Germline trimming cut 2 bases from V and 0 bases from J; bases unmatched to any gene: 3. This CDR3 comprises 15 residues. The CDR3 DNA reads TGCGCCAGCAGCCAAAACAGGGGAGCTAACTATGGCTACACCTTC. It is translated as CASSQNRGANYGYTF.

In this sample, this clonotype turned up many times. The chain recombines TRBV20-1 with TRBJ2-3; either TRBD1 or TRBD2 may fit D (5 bases each). The germline CDR1 and CDR2 sequences are DFQATT and SNEGSKA (reference sequence). V was clipped by 5 bases and J by 4 bases, with 10 bases between them. This CDR3 contains 12 residues. The CDR3 region has the DNA TGCAGTGCTCCCGGGACCTCAGATACGCAGTATTTT. Translating gives CSAPGTSDTQYF.

CDR3 sequence: CASSQTGTRGYGYTF. DNA for the CDR3: TGTGCCAGCAGCCAAACCGGGACTAGGGGGTATGGCTACACCTTC. The chain carries TRBV6-1 and TRBJ1-2; a possible D gene is TRBD1 (6 bases). Trimming removed 6 bases from V and 5 bases from J, with 19 bases in between. The CDR3 totals 15 residues. Germline V gene data show CDR1 as MNHNS and CDR2 as SASEGT.

The chain uses TRBV5-1 and TRBJ2-2; 7 nucleotides align to TRBD1. Germline V CDR1 and CDR2: SGHRS, YFSETQ. V shed 3 bases and J 4 bases; nucleotides not matched to a gene: 9. This CDR3 has 16 amino acids. The CDR3 DNA is TGCGCCAGCAGCTCATCGACAGGGCGAGGCACCGGGGAGCTGTTTTTT. This sequence encodes CASSSSTGRGTGELFF.

CDR3 coding DNA: TGTGCCAGCAGGACGACAGGGGCTCCGGGAGCTTTCTTT. It yields the protein CASRTTGAPGAFF. V usage is TRBV12-3 or TRBV12-4 and J usage is TRBJ1-1, with TRBD1 identical over 8 bases. V shed 6 bases, J shed 10 bases, and the junction held 10 bases outside the gene matches. The CDR3 contains 13 residues.

V is TRBV6-5 and J is TRBJ1-1; 9 bases are a match to TRBD1. V was pared by 0 bases and J by 2 bases, with 10 bases of the junction left unmatched. Germline CDR1 is MNHEY and CDR2 is SVGAGI. This CDR3 is 18 amino acids long. CDR3 residues: CASSYSIAGTGPNTEAFF. The CDR3 DNA reads as TGTGCCAGCAGTTACTCGATAGCCGGGACAGGGCCTAACACTGAAGCTTTCTTT.

The rearrangement uses TRBV20-1 and TRBJ2-1; D may match TRBD1 or TRBD2 (5 bases each). V lost 1 base and J lost 9, with 10 bases in between. Germline loops: CDR1 DFQATT, CDR2 SNEGSKA (reference sequence). The CDR3 is 12 residues long. The CDR3 spells CSARVYGTEQFF. In DNA, the CDR3 is TGCAGTGCTAGAGTATACGGGACTGAGCAGTTCTTC.

This clonotype was detected a few times. This chain links TRBV18 with TRBJ1-2; D might be TRBD1 (5 bases). CDR1 is KGHSH and CDR2 is LQKENI in the germline V gene. This CDR3 has 13 amino acids. The V gene lost 3 bases and the J gene lost 4 bases, with 9 bases spanning the gap. CDR3 sequence: CASSPDMGYGYTF. The CDR3 nucleotides are TGTGCCAGCTCACCGGACATGGGCTATGGCTACACCTTC.

Comments on this clonotype: This may arise from a read error, as a much more abundant clone is one base away. V gene TRBV24-1 combines with J gene TRBJ2-1, with 13 positions matching TRBD2. Germline-derived CDR1 and CDR2 are KGHDR and SFDVKD. This CDR3 is 17 amino acids long. CDR3 amino acids: CATSDGLAGVSYDEQFF. The CDR3 DNA reads TGTGCCACCAGTGACGGACTAGCGGGAGTATCCTACGATGAGCAGTTCTTC.

This clonotype was counted at least ten times. The V gene is TRBV20-1, the J gene TRBJ2-5; the D gene is possibly TRBD2 (5 bases). Trimming shortened V by 3 bases and J by 5 bases, and 16 bases separated the two germline ends. The CDR3 spans 14 residues. Germline loops: CDR1 DFQATT, CDR2 SNEGSKA (reference sequence). The CDR3 region is CSASRGQSFETQYF. The CDR3 nucleotides read TGCAGTGCTAGTAGAGGGCAGAGTTTTGAGACCCAGTACTTC.

This clonotype was seen a handful of times. The genes are TRBV6-5 and TRBJ1-2; no clear D gene. The CDR3 runs 11 residues. The ends were cut back, 8 bases at V and 3 bases at J, with 7 bases in the middle. The germline gives CDR1 MNHEY, CDR2 SVGAGI. The CDR3 sequence: CASGRYYGYTF. CDR3 DNA: TGTGCCAGCGGGCGCTACTATGGCTACACCTTC.

Ten or more counts support this clonotype. The chain uses TRBV5-1 and TRBJ1-1; D gene ambiguous. There are 13 residues in the CDR3. V was pared by 5 bases and J by 1 base, with 9 bases between. Germline assignment: CDR1 SGHRS and CDR2 YFSETQ. The CDR3 sequence is CASSPGPNTEAFF. The CDR3 DNA is TGCGCCAGCAGTCCCGGGCCGAACACTGAAGCTTTCTTT.

Comment on this clonotype: This could be a read error, since a much larger clone is one nucleotide away. The chain recombines TRBV12-3 or TRBV12-4 with TRBJ1-6; no reliable D call. The CDR3 length is 12 residues. V lost 1 base, J lost 16 bases, and 11 bases lay in between. CDR3 DNA: TGTGCCAGCAGTTTAGATGGGCATAGGCTCCACTTT. It yields the protein CASSLDGHRLHF.

This clonotype was seen only once. V and J are TRBV15 and TRBJ2-2; a weak D match, TRBD2 (5 bases). Per the germline V gene, CDR1 is LNHNV and CDR2 is YYDKDF (reference sequence). The CDR3 has 15 residues. Trimming removed 3 bases from V and 0 bases from J, with 8 bases in between. The CDR3 reads CATSRDLPNTGELFF. The CDR3 DNA follows: TGTGCCACCAGCAGGGACTTACCGAACACCGGGGAGCTGTTTTTT.

A few counts support this clonotype. The chain uses TRBV29-1 and TRBJ1-1, with 7 nucleotides matching TRBD1. Per germline, CDR1 SQVTM and CDR2 ANQGSEA. The J segment lost 5 bases and the V segment lost 7 bases, leaving 13 bases of the junction unmatched. The CDR3 is 14 residues long. The CDR3 nucleotides read TGCAGCGCTGACCTGACAGGGTCTTCAACTGAAGCTTTCTTT. Translated, it gives CSADLTGSSTEAFF.

This clonotype appeared many times. V and J are TRBV29-1 and TRBJ2-1; TRBD1 matches at 9 bases. CDR1 is SQVTM and CDR2 is ANQGSEA in the germline V gene. CDR3 length: 12 amino acids. The V gene end was trimmed by 8 bases and the J gene end by 5 bases; junction bases not matched to a gene: 4. For the CDR3, the DNA is TGCAGCACCGGACAGGGGCACAATGAGCAGTTCTTC. Protein sequence: CSTGQGHNEQFF.

In this sample, this clonotype turned up many times. V and J are TRBV11-2 and TRBJ2-7, with a tentative D call TRBD1 (6 bases). The CDR3 totals 14 residues. CDR1 is SGHAT, CDR2 FQNNGV, per germline. Trimming shortened V by 0 bases and J by 4 bases, and 10 bases separated the two germline ends. The CDR3 DNA reads TGTGCCAGCAGCTTAGAACAGGGCTTGTACGAGCAGTACTTC. This translates into CASSLEQGLYEQYF.

V is TRBV29-1 and J is TRBJ1-1; D is unresolved. The germline gives CDR1 SQVTM, CDR2 ANQGSEA. Between the trimmed V and J ends, which lost 4 bases and 4 bases, there was a span of 4 bases. The CDR3 runs to 10 residues. CDR3 sequence: CSVGGTEAFF. Written as DNA, the CDR3 is TGCAGCGTTGGAGGCACTGAAGCTTTCTTT.